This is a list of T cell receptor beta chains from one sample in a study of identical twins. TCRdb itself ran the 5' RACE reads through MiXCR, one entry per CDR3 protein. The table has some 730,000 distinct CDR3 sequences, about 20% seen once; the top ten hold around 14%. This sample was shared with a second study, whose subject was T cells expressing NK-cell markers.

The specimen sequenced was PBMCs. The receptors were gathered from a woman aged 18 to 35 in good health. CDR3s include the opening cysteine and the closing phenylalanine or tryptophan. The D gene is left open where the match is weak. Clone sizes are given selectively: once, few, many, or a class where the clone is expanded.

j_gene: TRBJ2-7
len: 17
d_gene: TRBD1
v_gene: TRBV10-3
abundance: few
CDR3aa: CAISSPLSDRGSYEQYF
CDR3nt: TGTGCCATCAGTTCTCCTCTATCGGACAGGGGCTCCTACGAGCAGTACTTC

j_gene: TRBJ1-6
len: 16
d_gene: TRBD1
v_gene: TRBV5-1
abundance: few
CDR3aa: CASSLRWDSARSPLHF
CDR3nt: TGCGCCAGCAGCTTGCGTTGGGACAGTGCAAGATCACCCCTCCACTTT

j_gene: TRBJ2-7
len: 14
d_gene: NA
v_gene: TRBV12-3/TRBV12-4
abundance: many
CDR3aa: CASSPRDTVYEQYF
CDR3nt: TGTGCCAGCAGTCCCCGGGACACAGTCTACGAGCAGTACTTC

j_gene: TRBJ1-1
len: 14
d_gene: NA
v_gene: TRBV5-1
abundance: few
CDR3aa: CASSLGISRSGAFF
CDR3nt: TGCGCCAGCAGCTTGGGAATTAGCCGGTCGGGAGCTTTCTTT

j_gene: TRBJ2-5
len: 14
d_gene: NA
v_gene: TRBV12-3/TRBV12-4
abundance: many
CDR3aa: CASSPRETEETQYF
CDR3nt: TGTGCCAGCAGTCCACGGGAGACAGAAGAGACCCAGTACTTC

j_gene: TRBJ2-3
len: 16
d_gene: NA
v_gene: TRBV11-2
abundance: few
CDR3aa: CASSARTGLITDTQYF
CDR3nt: TGTGCCAGCAGCGCCCGGACTGGGTTAATAACAGATACGCAGTATTTT

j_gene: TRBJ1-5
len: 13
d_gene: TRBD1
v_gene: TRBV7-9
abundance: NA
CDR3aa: CASSLADRETQHF
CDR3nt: TGTGCCAGCAGCTTAGCGGACAGGGAGACCCAGCATTTT

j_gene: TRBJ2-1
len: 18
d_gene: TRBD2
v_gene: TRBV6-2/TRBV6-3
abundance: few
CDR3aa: CASSYPWGLPYSYNEQFF
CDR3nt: TGTGCCAGCAGTTACCCTTGGGGACTACCGTACTCCTACAATGAGCAGTTCTTC

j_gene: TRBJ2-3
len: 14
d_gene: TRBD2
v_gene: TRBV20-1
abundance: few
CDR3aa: CSARDGTSGDTQYF
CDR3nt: TGCAGTGCTAGAGATGGGACTAGCGGCGATACGCAGTATTTT

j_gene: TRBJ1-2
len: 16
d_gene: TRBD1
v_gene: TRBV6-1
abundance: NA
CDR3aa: CASSEESTGWNYGYTF
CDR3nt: TGTGCCAGCAGTGAAGAGTCGACAGGGTGGAACTATGGCTACACCTTC

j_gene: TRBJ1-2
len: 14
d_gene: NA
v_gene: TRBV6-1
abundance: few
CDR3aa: CASSRGGAGYGYTF
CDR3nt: TGTGCCAGCAGCCGGGGGGGAGCGGGCTATGGCTACACCTTC

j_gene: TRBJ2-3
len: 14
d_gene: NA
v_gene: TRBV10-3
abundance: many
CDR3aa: CAIRDPKGADTQYF
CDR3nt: TGTGCCATCCGGGACCCGAAGGGGGCAGATACGCAGTATTTT

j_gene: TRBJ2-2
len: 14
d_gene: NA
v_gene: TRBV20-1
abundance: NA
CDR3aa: CSAPSGDRTGELFF
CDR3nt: TGCAGTGCTCCGTCGGGGGACCGGACCGGGGAGCTGTTTTTT

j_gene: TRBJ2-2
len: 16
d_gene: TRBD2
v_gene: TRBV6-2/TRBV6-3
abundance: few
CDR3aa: CASSYSATSIAGELFF
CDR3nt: TGTGCCAGCAGTTACTCGGCGACTAGCATAGCCGGGGAGCTGTTTTTT

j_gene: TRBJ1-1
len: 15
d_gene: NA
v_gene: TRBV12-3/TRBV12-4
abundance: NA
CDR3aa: CASSLLQTWNTEAFF
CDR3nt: TGTGCCAGCTCCCTACTCCAGACATGGAACACTGAAGCTTTCTTT

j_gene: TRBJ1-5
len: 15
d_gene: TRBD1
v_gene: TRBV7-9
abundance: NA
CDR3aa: CASSSSTGGYQPQHF
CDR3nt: TGTGCCAGCAGCTCGTCGACAGGGGGATATCAGCCCCAGCATTTT

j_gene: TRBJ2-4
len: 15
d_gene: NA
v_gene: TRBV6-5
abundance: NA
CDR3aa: CASSYSTVGINIQYF
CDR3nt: TGTGCCAGCAGTTACTCAACCGTTGGGATCAACATTCAGTACTTC

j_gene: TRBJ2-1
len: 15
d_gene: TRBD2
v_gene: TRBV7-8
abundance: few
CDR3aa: CASSFGLAGTNEQFF
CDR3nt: TGTGCCAGCTCGTTCGGGCTAGCGGGCACCAATGAGCAGTTCTTC

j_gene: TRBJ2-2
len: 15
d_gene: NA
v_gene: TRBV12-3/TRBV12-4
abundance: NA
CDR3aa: CASSPFGTGYGELFF
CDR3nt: TGTGCCAGCAGTCCCTTCGGTACGGGATACGGGGAGCTGTTTTTT

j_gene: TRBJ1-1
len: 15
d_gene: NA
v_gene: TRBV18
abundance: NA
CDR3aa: CASSPPVQLNTEAFF
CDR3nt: TGTGCCAGCTCACCCCCGGTACAGCTGAACACTGAAGCTTTCTTT

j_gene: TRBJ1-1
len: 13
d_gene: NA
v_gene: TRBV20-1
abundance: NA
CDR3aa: CSARDGTNTEAFF
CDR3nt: TGCAGTGCCCGGGACGGAACGAACACTGAAGCTTTCTTT

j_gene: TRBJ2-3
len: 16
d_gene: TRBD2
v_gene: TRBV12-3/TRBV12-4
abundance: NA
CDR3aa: CASSLRRGGLPDTQYF
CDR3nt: TGTGCCAGCAGTTTACGGCGGGGGGGCCTCCCAGATACGCAGTATTTT

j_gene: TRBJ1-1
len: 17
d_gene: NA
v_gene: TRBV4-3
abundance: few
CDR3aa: CASSQNARPATNTEAFF
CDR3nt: TGCGCCAGCAGCCAAAACGCGAGACCGGCCACGAACACTGAAGCTTTCTTT

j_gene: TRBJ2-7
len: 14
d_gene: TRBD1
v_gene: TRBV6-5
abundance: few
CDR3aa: CASSYGGQGSEQYF
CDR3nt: TGTGCCAGCAGTTACGGGGGACAGGGGAGCGAGCAGTACTTC

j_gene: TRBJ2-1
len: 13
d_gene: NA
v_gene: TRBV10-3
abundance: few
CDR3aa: CAVQSKEYNEQFF
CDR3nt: TGTGCCGTCCAGAGCAAAGAATACAATGAGCAGTTCTTC

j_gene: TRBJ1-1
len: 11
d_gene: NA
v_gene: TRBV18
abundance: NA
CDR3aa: CASSPGFEAFF
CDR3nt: TGTGCCAGCTCACCAGGGTTTGAAGCTTTCTTT

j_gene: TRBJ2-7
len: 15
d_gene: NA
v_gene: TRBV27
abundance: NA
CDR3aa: CASSLQPELAYEQYF
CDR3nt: TGTGCCAGCAGTTTACAACCAGAGCTAGCCTACGAGCAGTACTTC

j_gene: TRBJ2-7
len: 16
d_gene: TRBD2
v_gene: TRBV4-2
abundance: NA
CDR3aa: CASSQGTSVGGNEQYF
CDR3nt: TGTGCCAGCAGCCAAGGAACTAGCGTAGGAGGAAACGAGCAGTACTTC

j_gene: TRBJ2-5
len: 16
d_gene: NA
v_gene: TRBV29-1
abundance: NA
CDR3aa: CSVEDRLPRSQETQYF
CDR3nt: TGCAGCGTTGAAGATCGGTTGCCCAGATCGCAAGAGACCCAGTACTTC